The clone carrying this TCR beta chain turned up a few times. In addition to blood RNA drawn from unsorted whole blood, germline DNA was extracted. The data are from a study of tumor-infiltrating lymphocytes in primary liver carcinoma. Synthesis of TCR beta cDNA was carried out from 500 ng total RNA with a constant-region primer. Libraries covering TCR beta were generated through three nested multiplex PCR rounds (using a slightly modified ARM-PCR). The opening two PCR rounds, around 10 cycles each, paired TRBV1-TRBV30 forward primers with a C-beta reverse primer. TCRdb re-derived calls from the multiplex PCR reads in MiXCR, one entry per CDR3 protein. The sample gives about 180,000 distinct CDR3 sequences, over 50% of which show up once; about 72% is in the top ten. The V segment lost 4 bases and the J segment 2 bases; nucleotides outside the gene matches: 9. The germline gives CDR1 SGHNT, CDR2 YYREEE (reference sequence). This CDR3 has 15 amino acids.

This rearrangement joins TRBV5-4 to TRBJ2-7; 7 bases agree with TRBD2. Sample: peripheral blood. This clonotype was obtained from a man aged 35-49 years with primary liver carcinoma and hepatitis B virus infection. In nucleotides, the CDR3 is TGTGCCAGCAGCCTGGGGAGGGAGAAAGCCTACGAGCAGTACTTC. Protein: CASSLGREKAYEQYF. The whole variable domain, remainder taken from reference TRBV5-4 and TRBJ2-7, is ETGVTQSPTHLIKTRGQQVTLRCSSQSGHNTVSWYQQALGQGPQFIFQYYREEENGRGNFPPRFSGLQFPNYSSELNVNALELDDSALYLCASSLGREKAYEQYFGPGTRLTVT.